This T cell receptor beta chain derives from a study of T cell responses to AZD1222 COVID-19 vaccine. V shed 10 bases, J shed 1 base, and the junction held 16 bases outside the gene matches. The length of the CDR3 is 18 residues. CDR1 MNHEY and CDR2 SMNVEV come from the germline V gene (reference sequence). Notes on the study in general: Spike-spanning, vaccine-associated CD4 TCRs were dominant at 160-218 and 743-854.

Some second doses came at about 4 weeks and others at about 12 weeks; these were pooled. This clone is a singleton in its sample. As yet, its antigen is unknown. Clones were read by immunoSEQ multiplex PCR, and TCRdb kept only the in-frame ones, dropping some. In the table there are some 130,000 clones, around 90% of which are singletons. The source material was peripheral blood, sampled 28 days after the second AZD1222 dose. This chain joins TRBV27 and TRBJ2-6, with 7 bases matching TRBD2. The sequence was collected from an adult who received the AZD1222 COVID-19 vaccine. CDR3 amino acids: CATGGGGGSVSGANVLTF. As DNA, the CDR3 is TGTGCCACCGGGGGAGGCGGGGGTTCGGTTTCTGGGGCCAACGTCCTGACTTTC.